Sequencing of this T cell receptor (beta chain) was carried out in a study of human CD8 memory T cell subsets. The germline V gene has CDR1 MGHRA and CDR2 YSYEKL. The CDR3 loop spans 18 amino acids. Construction of TCR beta libraries was accomplished by means of UMI-labeled 5' RACE. TCRdb re-called the 5' RACE reads and gives one entry per CDR3 protein, without DNA. The sample table sets out 4,500 to 7,000 distinct CDR3 sequences. Study-wide results and caveats: Stem-like memory and precursor exhausted T cell repertoires showed minimal mutual overlap. Only one chain type (the T cell receptor beta chain) was sequenced in this study.

Judged by frequency, this clonotype is medium-sized. Antigen unknown. This TCR derives from a human donor in good health. Sequenced sample: CD8+ T cells from PBMCs. The chain recombines TRBV4-1 with TRBJ1-2; the TCRdb D gene call, TRBD1, has no DNA to confirm it. This chain's CDR3 is CASSQAGGGGRITTGYTF.